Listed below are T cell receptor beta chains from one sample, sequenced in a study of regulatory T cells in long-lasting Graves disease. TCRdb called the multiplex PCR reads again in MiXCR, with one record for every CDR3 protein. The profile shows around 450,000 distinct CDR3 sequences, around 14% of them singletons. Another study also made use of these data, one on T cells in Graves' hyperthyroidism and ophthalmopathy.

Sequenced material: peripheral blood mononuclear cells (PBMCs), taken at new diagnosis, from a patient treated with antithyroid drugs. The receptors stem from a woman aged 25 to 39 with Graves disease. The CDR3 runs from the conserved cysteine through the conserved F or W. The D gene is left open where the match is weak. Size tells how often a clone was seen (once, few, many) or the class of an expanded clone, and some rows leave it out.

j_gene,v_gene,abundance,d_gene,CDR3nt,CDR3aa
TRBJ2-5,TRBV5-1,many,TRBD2,TGCGCCAGCAGCACCTACCGCGGGACTAGCGGGAGTCCAGAGACCCAGTACTTC,CASSTYRGTSGSPETQYF
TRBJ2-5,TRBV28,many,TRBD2,TGTGCCAGCAGTTTAGCGGGAGCCCAAGAGACCCAGTACTTC,CASSLAGAQETQYF
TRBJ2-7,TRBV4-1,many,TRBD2,TGCGCCAGCAGCCAAGATTCAAAAGGGACTAGGACCTACGAGCAGTACTTC,CASSQDSKGTRTYEQYF
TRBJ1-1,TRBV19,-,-,TGTGCCAGTAGTATTACGACTGAAGCTTTCTTT,CASSITTEAFF
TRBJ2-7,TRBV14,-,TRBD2,TGTGCCAGCAGCCAACTGGGACTAGCGGCATACAATGAGCAGTACTTC,CASSQLGLAAYNEQYF
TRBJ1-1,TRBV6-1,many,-,TGTGCCATATATAGGACGGCGAACACTGAAGCTTTCTTT,CAIYRTANTEAFF
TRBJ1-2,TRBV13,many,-,TGTGCCAGCACCGCAGACACGACAGTTGTCTACACCTTC,CASTADTTVVYTF
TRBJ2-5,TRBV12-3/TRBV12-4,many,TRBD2,TGTGCCAGCAGTTTAAGCGGGAGAGAGACCCAGTACTTC,CASSLSGRETQYF
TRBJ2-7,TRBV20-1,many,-,TGCAGTGCTACAGGGATTACGGCCTACGAGCAGTACTTC,CSATGITAYEQYF
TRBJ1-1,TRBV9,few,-,TGTGCCAGCAGCTCTGGGGGCACCGGGCCCTGGGAAGCTTTCTTT,CASSSGGTGPWEAFF
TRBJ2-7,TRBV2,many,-,TGTGCCAGCAAGGGGACGATAGTCTACGAGCAGTACTTC,CASKGTIVYEQYF
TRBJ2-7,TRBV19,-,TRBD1,TGTGCCAGTAGCAACTACAGGGGCTCCTACGAGCAGTACTTC,CASSNYRGSYEQYF
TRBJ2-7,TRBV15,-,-,TGTGCCACCAGCAGAGACCTGGGGGGCCCCTACTTC,CATSRDLGGPYF
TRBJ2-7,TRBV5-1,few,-,TGCGCCAGCAGCTTGGATCTCGACGACGACGAGCAGTACTTC,CASSLDLDDDEQYF
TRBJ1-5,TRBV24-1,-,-,TGTGCCACCAGTGATTCCGGGCCCCGGGGCAATCAGCCCCAGCATTTT,CATSDSGPRGNQPQHF
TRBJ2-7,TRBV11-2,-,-,TGTGCCAGCAGTTTAGAGGCGGGACAGATAGACTACGAGCAGTACTTC,CASSLEAGQIDYEQYF